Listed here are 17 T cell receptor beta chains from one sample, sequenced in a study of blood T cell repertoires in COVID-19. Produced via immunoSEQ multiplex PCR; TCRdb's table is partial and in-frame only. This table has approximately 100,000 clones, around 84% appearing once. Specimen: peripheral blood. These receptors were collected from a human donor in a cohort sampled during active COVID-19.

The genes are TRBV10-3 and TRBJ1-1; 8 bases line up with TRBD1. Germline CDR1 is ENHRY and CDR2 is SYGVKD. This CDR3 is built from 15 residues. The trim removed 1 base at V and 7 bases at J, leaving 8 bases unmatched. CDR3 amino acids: CAISELDRATGEAFF. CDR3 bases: TGTGCCATCAGTGAGTTGGACAGGGCGACAGGTGAAGCTTTCTTT.

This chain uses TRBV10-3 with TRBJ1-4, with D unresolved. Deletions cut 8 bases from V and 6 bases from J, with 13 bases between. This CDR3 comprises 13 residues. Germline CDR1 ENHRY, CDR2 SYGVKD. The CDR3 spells CAIGGPQYEKLFF. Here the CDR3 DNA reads TGTGCCATCGGTGGGCCCCAGTATGAAAAACTGTTTTTT.

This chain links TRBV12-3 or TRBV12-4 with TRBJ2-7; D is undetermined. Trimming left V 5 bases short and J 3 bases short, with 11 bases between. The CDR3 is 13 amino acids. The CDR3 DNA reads TGTGCCAGCAGTCCAGGTGGCCTCTACGAGCAGTACTTC. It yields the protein CASSPGGLYEQYF.

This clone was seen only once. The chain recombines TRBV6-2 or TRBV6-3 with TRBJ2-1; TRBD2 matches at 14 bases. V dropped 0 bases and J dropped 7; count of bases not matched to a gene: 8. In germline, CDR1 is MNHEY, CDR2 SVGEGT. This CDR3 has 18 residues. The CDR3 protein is CASSYSGTSGSVRNEQFF. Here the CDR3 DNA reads TGTGCCAGCAGTTACTCCGGGACTAGCGGGAGCGTGAGGAATGAGCAGTTCTTC.

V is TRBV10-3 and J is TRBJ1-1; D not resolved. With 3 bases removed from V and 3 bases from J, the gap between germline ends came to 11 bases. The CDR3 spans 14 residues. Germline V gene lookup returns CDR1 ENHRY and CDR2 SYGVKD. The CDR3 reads CAISDPGSYTEAFF. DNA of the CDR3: TGTGCCATCAGTGATCCAGGATCTTACACTGAAGCTTTCTTT.

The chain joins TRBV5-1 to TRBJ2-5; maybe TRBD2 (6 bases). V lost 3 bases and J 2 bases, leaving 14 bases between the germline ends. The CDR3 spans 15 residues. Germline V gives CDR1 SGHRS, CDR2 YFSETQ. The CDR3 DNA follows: TGCGCCAGCAGCTACATGGTGGGGGGACAAGAGACCCAGTACTTC. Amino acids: CASSYMVGGQETQYF.

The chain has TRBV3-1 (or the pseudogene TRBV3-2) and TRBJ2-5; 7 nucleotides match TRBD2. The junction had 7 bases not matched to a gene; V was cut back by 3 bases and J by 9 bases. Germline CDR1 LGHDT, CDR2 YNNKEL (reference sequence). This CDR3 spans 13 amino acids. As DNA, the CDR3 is TGTGCCAGCAGCCAGGGGACTAACGGGGCCCAGTACTTC. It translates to CASSQGTNGAQYF.

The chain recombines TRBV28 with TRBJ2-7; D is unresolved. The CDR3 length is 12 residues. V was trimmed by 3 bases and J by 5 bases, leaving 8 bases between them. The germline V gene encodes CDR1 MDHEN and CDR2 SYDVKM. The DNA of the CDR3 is TGTGCCAGCAGTTTTCGTCTTAACGAGCAGTACTTC. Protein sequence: CASSFRLNEQYF.

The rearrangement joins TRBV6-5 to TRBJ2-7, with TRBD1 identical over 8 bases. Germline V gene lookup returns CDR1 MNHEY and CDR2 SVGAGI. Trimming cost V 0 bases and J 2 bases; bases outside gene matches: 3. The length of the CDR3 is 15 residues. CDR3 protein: CASSYSATGAYEQYF. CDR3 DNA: TGTGCCAGCAGTTACTCGGCGACAGGGGCCTACGAGCAGTACTTC.

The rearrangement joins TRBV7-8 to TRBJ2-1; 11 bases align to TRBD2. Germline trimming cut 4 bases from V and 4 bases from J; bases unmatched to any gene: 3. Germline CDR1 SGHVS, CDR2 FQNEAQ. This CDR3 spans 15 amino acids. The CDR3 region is CASSYGTSGYNEQFF. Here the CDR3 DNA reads TGTGCCAGCAGCTACGGGACTAGCGGTTACAATGAGCAGTTCTTC. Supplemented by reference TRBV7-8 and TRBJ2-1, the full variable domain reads GAGVSQSPRYKVAKRGQDVALRCDPISGHVSLFWYQQALGQGPEFLTYFQNEAQLDKSGLPSDRFFAERPEGSVSTLKIQRTQQEDSAVYLCASSYGTSGYNEQFFGPGTRLTVL.

Written as DNA, the CDR3 is TGTGCCATCAGTGCGGATAGCGGGGGGGTATCCTACAATGAGCAGTTCTTC. Its translation is CAISADSGGVSYNEQFF. The gene calls are TRBV10-3 and TRBJ2-1; 11 positions match TRBD2. Germline CDR1 and CDR2: ENHRY and SYGVKD. The junction had 6 bases not matched to a gene; V was cut back by 4 bases and J by 1 base. CDR3 size: 17 residues.

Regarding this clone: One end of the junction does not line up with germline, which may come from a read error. The CDR3 region is CASRPTQFSNQSQHF. CDR3 nucleotides: TGTGCCTCGCGGCCGACGCAGTTTAGCAATCAGTCCCAGCATTTT. The chain uses TRBV19 and TRBJ1-5, with D hard to call. The CDR3 has 15 amino acids. Germline CDR1 LNHDA, CDR2 SQIVND (reference sequence). Combining the CDR3 with reference TRBV19 and TRBJ1-5 gives the whole variable domain DGGITQSPKYLFRKEGQNVTLSCEQNLNHDAMYWYRQDPGQGLRLIYYSQIVNDFQKGDIAEGYSVSREKKESFPLTVTSAQKNPTAFYLCASRPTQFSNQSQHFGDGTRLSIL.

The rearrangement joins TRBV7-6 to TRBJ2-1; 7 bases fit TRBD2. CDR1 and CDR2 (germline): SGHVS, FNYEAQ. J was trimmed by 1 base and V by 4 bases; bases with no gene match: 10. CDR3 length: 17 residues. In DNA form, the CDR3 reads TGTGCCAGCAGCTCCCTGAGTGGCGGGAGTTCCTACAATGAGCAGTTCTTC. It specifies CASSSLSGGSSYNEQFF.

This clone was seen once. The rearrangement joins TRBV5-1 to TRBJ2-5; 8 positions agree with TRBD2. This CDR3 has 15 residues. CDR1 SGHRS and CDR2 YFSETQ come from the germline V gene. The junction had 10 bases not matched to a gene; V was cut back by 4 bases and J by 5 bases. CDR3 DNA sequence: TGCGCCAGCAGCACGGGAGGGCTCCCTGGGGAGACCCAGTACTTC. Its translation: CASSTGGLPGETQYF.

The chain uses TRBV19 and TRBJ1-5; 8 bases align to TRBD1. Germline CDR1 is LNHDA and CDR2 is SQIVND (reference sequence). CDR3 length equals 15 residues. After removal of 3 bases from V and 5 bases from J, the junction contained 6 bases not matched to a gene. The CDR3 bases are TGTGCCAGTAGTATTATCTCAGGGGGCTATCAGCCCCAGCATTTT. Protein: CASSIISGGYQPQHF.

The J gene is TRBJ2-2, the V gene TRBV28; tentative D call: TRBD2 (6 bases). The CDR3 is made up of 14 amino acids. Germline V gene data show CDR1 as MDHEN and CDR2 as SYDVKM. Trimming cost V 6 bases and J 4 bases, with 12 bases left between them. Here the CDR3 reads CASRRGTVTGELFF. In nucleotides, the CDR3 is TGTGCCAGCAGACGTGGGACTGTCACCGGGGAGCTGTTTTTT. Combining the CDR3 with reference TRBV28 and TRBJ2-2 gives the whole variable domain DVKVTQSSRYLVKRTGEKVFLECVQDMDHENMFWYRQDPGLGLRLIYFSYDVKMKEKGDIPEGYSVSREKKERFSLILESASTNQTSMYLCASRRGTVTGELFFGEGSRLTVL.

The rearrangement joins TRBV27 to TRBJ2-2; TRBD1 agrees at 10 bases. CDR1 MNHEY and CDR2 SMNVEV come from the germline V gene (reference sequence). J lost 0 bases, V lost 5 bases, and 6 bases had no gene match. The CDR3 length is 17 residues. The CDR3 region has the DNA TGTGCCAGCAGTCCTTTCGGACAGGGGGCGAACACCGGGGAGCTGTTTTTT. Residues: CASSPFGQGANTGELFF.